The entry below gives a single T cell receptor (beta chain) sequence along with its context. Cohort assignment relied on participant-reported clinical history. The data originate from a study of blood T cell repertoires in COVID-19. Data came from immunoSEQ multiplex PCR; TCRdb stores just in-frame clones and leaves some out. The sample records 300,000 to 350,000 clones, approximately 89% being singletons. CDR3 length equals 16 residues. CDR1 is MDHEN and CDR2 is SYDVKM in the germline V gene. With V trimmed by 4 bases and J by 3 bases, 8 bases remained unmatched. The specimen sequenced was PBMCs or T cells enriched from blood (not recorded which). The J gene is TRBJ2-3, the V gene TRBV28; TRBD1 matches at 9 bases. This TCR came from a man aged 25 to 40 who had recovered from COVID-19. The CDR3 coding sequence is TGTGCCAGCAGTTCGGGACAGGGAGGTACGACAGATACGCAGTATTTT. It codes for CASSSGQGGTTDTQYF.